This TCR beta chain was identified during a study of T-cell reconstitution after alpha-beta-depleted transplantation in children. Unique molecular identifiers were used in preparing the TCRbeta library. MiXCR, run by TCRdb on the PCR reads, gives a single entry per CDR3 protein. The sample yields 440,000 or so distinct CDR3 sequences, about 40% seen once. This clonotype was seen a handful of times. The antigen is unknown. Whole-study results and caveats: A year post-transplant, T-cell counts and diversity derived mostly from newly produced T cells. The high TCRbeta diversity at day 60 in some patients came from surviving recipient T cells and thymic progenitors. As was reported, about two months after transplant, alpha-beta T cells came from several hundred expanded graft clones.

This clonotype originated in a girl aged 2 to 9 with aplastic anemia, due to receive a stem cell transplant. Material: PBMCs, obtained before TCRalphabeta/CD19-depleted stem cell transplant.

DNA for the CDR3: TGTGCCAGCAGCTCCCGGGACAGGGCCAATGAGCAGTTCTTC. The encoded protein is CASSSRDRANEQFF. The chain employs TRBV7-6 and TRBJ2-1, with 9 positions matching TRBD1. The germline V gene encodes CDR1 SGHVS and CDR2 FNYEAQ. The CDR3 has 14 amino acids. V trimming: 4 bases; J trimming: 6 bases; junction bases outside the gene matches: 4.